Each of the 31 T cell receptor beta chains below was sequenced from the same sample in a study of blood T cell repertoires in COVID-19 (dated by TCRdb to 2020 to 2021). Libraries were constructed by the immunoSEQ multiplex PCR assay. TCRdb took over this immuneACCESS table, retaining in-frame rearrangements with V and J assigned. Such tables are incomplete; in checked studies, under half of the missing clones stem from an unresolved V gene, and the remainder is unexplained. This sample is represented by 180,000 or so clones; around 85% of them were singletons. The ten largest clones represent 5% to 8% of the sample. Sequences were obtained from PBMCs or T cells enriched from blood (not recorded which). These receptors were collected from a man aged 35 to 55 who had recovered from COVID-19.

The chain uses TRBV12-3 or TRBV12-4 and TRBJ2-7, with unresolved D. CDR3 length: 12 amino acids. Trimming took off 4 bases at V and 4 bases at J, with 8 bases between the two ends. CDR3 amino acids: CASSSLVYEQYF. CDR3 bases: TGTGCCAGCAGTTCCCTAGTATACGAGCAGTACTTC.

The chain joins TRBV30 to TRBJ2-3; 8 nucleotides agree with TRBD1. Trimming at V came to 2 bases and at J to 3 bases, leaving 4 bases not matched to a gene. The CDR3 totals 14 residues. The V gene's germline CDR1 is GTSNPN and CDR2 SVGIG (reference sequence). CDR3: CAWSWTGLTDTQYF. As DNA, the CDR3 is TGTGCCTGGAGTTGGACAGGGTTAACAGATACGCAGTATTTT.

This rearrangement joins TRBV9 to TRBJ1-1; the match to TRBD1 covers 7 bases. Losses at the gene ends were 3 bases for V and 8 bases for J; bases not matched to a gene: 13. The CDR3 is made up of 15 amino acids. CDR1 is SGDLS and CDR2 is YYNGEE in the germline V gene. CDR3 bases: TGTGCCAGCAGCGGTGGACAGGAGGGGGATCCGGAAGCTTTCTTT. The encoded protein is CASSGGQEGDPEAFF.

This clone was recorded once. Written as DNA, the CDR3 is TGCGCCAGCAGCCCGTCTTTAGGGGATTCACCCCTCCACTTT. Its translation is CASSPSLGDSPLHF. The chain carries TRBV5-1 and TRBJ1-6, with D perhaps TRBD1 (5 bases). There are 14 residues in the CDR3. The germline V gene has CDR1 SGHRS and CDR2 YFSETQ. Trimming cost V 4 bases and J 8 bases, with 13 bases left between them.

This clone was detected only a few times. The chain combines TRBV6-5 with TRBJ2-7; TRBD1 matches at 11 bases. The CDR3 spans 15 residues. Germline trimming cut 5 bases from V and 2 bases from J; bases unmatched to any gene: 5. Per germline, CDR1 MNHEY and CDR2 SVGAGI. The CDR3 sequence: CASSSPGQGAYEQYF. The CDR3 nucleotides read TGTGCCAGCAGTAGCCCGGGACAGGGGGCCTACGAGCAGTACTTC.

The chain recombines TRBV15 with TRBJ2-2; D possibly corresponds to TRBD1 (5 bases). Germline CDR1 is LNHNV and CDR2 is YYDKDF (reference sequence). Deletions cut 0 bases from V and 4 bases from J, with 9 bases between. The CDR3 runs to 15 residues. The chain's CDR3 is CATSREPTATGELFF. DNA of the CDR3: TGTGCCACCAGCAGAGAACCGACAGCCACCGGGGAGCTGTTTTTT. Complete variable domain (other parts from reference TRBV15 and TRBJ2-2): DAMVIQNPRYQVTQFGKPVTLSCSQTLNHNVMYWYQQKSSQAPKLLFHYYDKDFNNEADTPDNFQSRRPNTSFCFLDIRSPGLGDTAMYLCATSREPTATGELFFGEGSRLTVL.

The chain employs TRBV24-1 and TRBJ2-5; D unresolved. This CDR3 has 17 amino acids. From germline, CDR1 is KGHDR and CDR2 SFDVKD. V was trimmed by 4 bases and J by 4 bases, leaving 21 bases between them. The CDR3 DNA sequence: TGTGCCACCAGTGAACCCGATGGATCCCCTAGTCGAGAGACCCAGTACTTC. It codes for CATSEPDGSPSRETQYF.

V gene TRBV4-1 combines with J gene TRBJ1-2; D remains ambiguous. The CDR3 has 15 residues. Germline V gene lookup returns CDR1 MGHRA and CDR2 YSYEKL. V shed 6 bases and J shed 8 bases, with 22 bases lying between them. CDR3 residues: CASRTRSSSLEGYTF. CDR3 sequence (DNA): TGCGCCAGCAGAACCAGGTCGTCCTCCTTAGAAGGCTACACCTTC.

CDR3 region: CASSPGTVYNEQFF. Here the CDR3 DNA reads TGTGCCAGCAGTCCCGGGACAGTCTACAATGAGCAGTTCTTC. This rearrangement joins TRBV6-5 to TRBJ2-1; 7 bases are a match to TRBD1. CDR3 length: 14 amino acids. Germline values: CDR1 MNHEY, CDR2 SVGAGI. The V gene end was trimmed by 5 bases and the J gene end by 3 bases; junction bases not matched to a gene: 4.

J is TRBJ1-1 and V is TRBV9, with a tentative D call TRBD1 (5 bases). With 4 bases removed from V and 4 bases from J, the gap between germline ends came to 20 bases. CDR3 size: 16 residues. CDR1 SGDLS and CDR2 YYNGEE come from the germline V gene. The CDR3 sequence is CASSPRGREEGTEAFF. For the CDR3, the DNA is TGTGCCAGCAGCCCTCGGGGACGGGAGGAAGGCACTGAAGCTTTCTTT.

Concerning this clone: Other nucleotide sequences in the sample specify the same CDR3. The V call is TRBV19, the J call TRBJ1-5, with 8 bases fitting TRBD1. Trimming cost V 6 bases and J 6 bases; bases outside gene matches: 4. CDR1 and CDR2 (germline): LNHDA, SQIVND (reference sequence). CDR3 length: 13 residues. The DNA for the CDR3 is TGTGCCAGTAGGACAGGGGAGGTTCAGCCCCAGCATTTT. Protein: CASRTGEVQPQHF.

This rearrangement joins TRBV2 to TRBJ1-2, with 8 positions matching TRBD1. Germline lookup yields CDR1 SNHLY and CDR2 FYNNEI. V lost 4 bases to trimming and J lost 0 bases; unmatched junction nucleotides: 4. This CDR3 is built from 15 residues. The CDR3 region is CASSVDRGANYGYTF. CDR3 DNA sequence: TGTGCCAGCAGTGTCGACAGGGGCGCTAACTATGGCTACACCTTC.

This chain connects TRBV28 to TRBJ2-7, with 7 bases aligning to TRBD1. V lost 4 bases to trimming and J lost 2 bases; unmatched junction nucleotides: 2. CDR3 length equals 13 residues. Germline V gene sequence: CDR1 MDHEN, CDR2 SYDVKM. The DNA of the CDR3 is TGTGCCAGCAGTTCGGGACAGCCCTACGAGCAGTACTTC. It yields the protein CASSSGQPYEQYF.

This clone was picked up a small number of times. This chain joins TRBV29-1 and TRBJ2-7; tentatively, D is TRBD2 (5 bases). Germline V gene sequence: CDR1 SQVTM, CDR2 ANQGSEA. V lost 3 bases and J lost 5, with 11 bases in between. The CDR3 sequence is 12 residues long. In DNA form, the CDR3 reads TGCAGCGTTGAGATGGCGGGTCACGAGCAGTACTTC. Translating gives CSVEMAGHEQYF.

The rearrangement uses TRBV5-4 and TRBJ1-6, with 10 bases that match TRBD1. Losses at the gene ends were 4 bases for V and 9 bases for J; bases not matched to a gene: 4. The germline CDR1 and CDR2 sequences are SGHNT and YYREEE (reference sequence). The CDR3 spans 14 residues. CDR3 sequence: CASSRQGAGSPLHF. CDR3 coding DNA: TGTGCCAGCAGCAGACAGGGGGCTGGTTCACCCCTCCACTTT.

This chain's CDR3 is CASSVGGGNQPQHF. As DNA, the CDR3 is TGTGCCAGCAGCGTAGGGGGCGGCAATCAGCCCCAGCATTTT. The chain links TRBV9 to TRBJ1-5; D is perhaps TRBD1 (5 bases). Germline CDR1 reads SGDLS; CDR2 reads YYNGEE. The CDR3 extends over 14 amino acids. V was clipped by 0 bases and J by 2 bases, with 6 bases between them.

The rearrangement links TRBV6-5 to TRBJ2-1; TRBD1 is a possible D gene (6 bases). CDR3 size: 15 residues. Trimming removed 6 bases from V and 1 base from J, with 13 bases in between. Germline CDR1 reads MNHEY; CDR2 reads SVGAGI. CDR3 region: CASSMDSGSYNEQFF. The DNA for the CDR3 is TGTGCCAGCAGCATGGACAGTGGTTCCTACAATGAGCAGTTCTTC.

The chain uses TRBV7-2 and TRBJ2-1; 8 bases fit TRBD2. Germline CDR1 is SGHTA and CDR2 is FQGNSA. This CDR3 spans 18 amino acids. V shed 5 bases, J shed 5 bases, and the junction held 17 bases outside the gene matches. CDR3 DNA sequence: TGTGCCAGCAGCACCCCCTCGTACGGACTAGCTAAACACAATGAGCAGTTCTTC. It codes for CASSTPSYGLAKHNEQFF. Full variable domain (remainder filled in from reference TRBV7-2 and TRBJ2-1): GAGVSQSPSNKVTEKGKDVELRCDPISGHTALYWYRQSLGQGLEFLIYFQGNSAPDKSGLPSDRFSAERTGGSVSTLTIQRTQQEDSAVYLCASSTPSYGLAKHNEQFFGPGTRLTVL.

The chain joins TRBV19 to TRBJ1-6, with unresolved D. Germline loops: CDR1 LNHDA, CDR2 SQIVND (reference sequence). The ends were cut back, 4 bases at V and 14 bases at J, with 12 bases in the middle. CDR3 length: 12 residues. CDR3 loop: CASSTLSGTLHF. CDR3 sequence (DNA): TGTGCCAGTAGTACATTATCCGGGACCCTCCACTTT.

The chain links TRBV27 to TRBJ2-1, with TRBD2 matching 8 bases. The CDR3 length is 22 residues. V shed 6 bases and J 2 bases; nucleotides not matched to a gene: 27. Germline loops: CDR1 MNHEY, CDR2 SMNVEV (reference sequence). For the CDR3, the DNA is TGTGCCAGCAGAAGAAAGACTACTAGCGGCAGTCACCGGTACGGGCCCTACAATGAGCAGTTCTTC. Translating gives CASRRKTTSGSHRYGPYNEQFF.

This chain links TRBV14 with TRBJ2-7; TRBD1 aligns across 8 bases. The CDR3 has 13 residues. The germline V gene encodes CDR1 SGHDN and CDR2 FVKESK. V lost 4 bases, J lost 6 bases, and 5 bases stayed unmatched. The CDR3: CASSRDRGVEQYF. Written as DNA, the CDR3 is TGTGCCAGCAGCCGAGACAGGGGTGTCGAGCAGTACTTC.

The CDR3 loop is CASSLGGGSSYEQYF. CDR3 nucleotides: TGTGCCAGCAGCTTGGGGGGCGGGAGTTCATACGAGCAGTACTTC. The rearrangement uses TRBV11-2 and TRBJ2-7, with a possible D match to TRBD2 (7 bases). The CDR3 contains 15 residues. Germline assignment: CDR1 SGHAT and CDR2 FQNNGV. The V end was cut by 3 bases, the J end by 4 bases, with 16 bases between.

This rearrangement joins TRBV28 to TRBJ2-1, with TRBD2 identical over 12 bases. There are 15 residues in the CDR3. V lost 5 bases and J lost 5; bases outside the gene matches: 4. Germline V gives CDR1 MDHEN, CDR2 SYDVKM. The CDR3 sequence: CASSDTSGRNNEQFF. CDR3 DNA sequence: TGTGCCAGCAGTGACACTAGCGGGAGGAACAATGAGCAGTTCTTC. The full variable domain, completed using reference TRBV28 and TRBJ2-1, is DVKVTQSSRYLVKRTGEKVFLECVQDMDHENMFWYRQDPGLGLRLIYFSYDVKMKEKGDIPEGYSVSREKKERFSLILESASTNQTSMYLCASSDTSGRNNEQFFGPGTRLTVL.

V usage is TRBV9 and J usage is TRBJ1-2; no firm D call. Looked up from germline, CDR1 is SGDLS and CDR2 is YYNGEE. The CDR3 runs to 14 residues. Trimming cost V 3 bases and J 3 bases, with 12 bases left between them. CDR3 DNA: TGTGCCAGCAGCGGTTCGATAGCGGACTATGGCTACACCTTC. Translated, it gives CASSGSIADYGYTF.

A single count supports this clone. DNA of the CDR3: TGTGCCAGCAGCGTAGAAGAGGATCAGCCCCAGCATTTT. It encodes CASSVEEDQPQHF. The chain joins TRBV9 to TRBJ1-5; D remains ambiguous. The CDR3 loop spans 13 amino acids. Germline-derived CDR1 and CDR2 are SGDLS and YYNGEE. Trimming shortened V by 0 bases and J by 5 bases, and 6 bases separated the two germline ends.

J is TRBJ1-3 and V is TRBV6-1, with unresolved D. CDR1 is MNHNS and CDR2 is SASEGT in the germline V gene. Trimming removed 0 bases at V and 2 bases at J, with 8 bases between. This CDR3 comprises 15 residues. DNA of the CDR3: TGTGCCAGCAGTGAAGCCGGGGTAGCTGGAAACACCATATATTTT. Encoded protein: CASSEAGVAGNTIYF.

CDR3 amino acids: CASSRPGQGASQPQHF. The CDR3 DNA sequence: TGTGCCAGCAGTCGTCCGGGACAGGGGGCGAGTCAGCCCCAGCATTTT. J is TRBJ1-5 and V is TRBV2; 12 nucleotides align to TRBD1. With V trimmed by 5 bases and J by 6 bases, 8 bases remained unmatched. This CDR3 spans 16 amino acids. Germline assignment: CDR1 SNHLY and CDR2 FYNNEI. Filled out from reference TRBV2 and TRBJ1-5, the complete variable domain reads EPEVTQTPSHQVTQMGQEVILRCVPISNHLYFYWYRQILGQKVEFLVSFYNNEISEKSEIFDDQFSVERPDGSNFTLKIRSTKLEDSAMYFCASSRPGQGASQPQHFGDGTRLSIL.

This chain joins TRBV5-1 and TRBJ1-1; possible D gene TRBD1, 5 bases. Germline-derived CDR1 and CDR2 are SGHRS and YFSETQ. The CDR3 has 13 residues. The V end was cut by 10 bases, the J end by 1 base, with 14 bases between. Here the CDR3 reads CAGADRPNTEAFF. CDR3 nucleotides: TGCGCCGGGGCTGACAGACCGAACACTGAAGCTTTCTTT.

This sequence joins TRBV7-9 and TRBJ2-5, with TRBD1 matching over 7 bases. J gave up 5 bases and V 5 bases, and 11 bases lay outside the gene matches. From germline, CDR1 is SEHNR and CDR2 FQNEAQ (reference sequence). CDR3 length equals 15 residues. The chain's CDR3 is CASSPGTGARETQYF. CDR3 nucleotides: TGTGCCAGCAGCCCAGGCACAGGGGCGAGGGAGACCCAGTACTTC.

J is TRBJ1-2 and V is TRBV29-1, with 9 bases lining up with TRBD1. Trimming removed 4 bases from V and 8 bases from J; junction bases left unmatched: 5. The V gene's germline CDR1 is SQVTM and CDR2 ANQGSEA. The CDR3 is 12 residues long. CDR3 DNA: TGCAGCGTTGCGGGACAGGGAGGAGGCTACACCTTC. Encoded protein: CSVAGQGGGYTF.

In this sample, this clone turned up once. The chain has TRBV7-2 and TRBJ2-3, with TRBD2 matching 11 bases. V was clipped by 2 bases and J by 2 bases; unmatched bases: 3. CDR1 is SGHTA, CDR2 FQGNSA, per germline. This CDR3 has 16 amino acids. CDR3 sequence reads: CASSLRSGRATDTQYF. In nucleotides, the CDR3 is TGTGCCAGCAGCTTACGTAGCGGGAGGGCCACAGATACGCAGTATTTT.